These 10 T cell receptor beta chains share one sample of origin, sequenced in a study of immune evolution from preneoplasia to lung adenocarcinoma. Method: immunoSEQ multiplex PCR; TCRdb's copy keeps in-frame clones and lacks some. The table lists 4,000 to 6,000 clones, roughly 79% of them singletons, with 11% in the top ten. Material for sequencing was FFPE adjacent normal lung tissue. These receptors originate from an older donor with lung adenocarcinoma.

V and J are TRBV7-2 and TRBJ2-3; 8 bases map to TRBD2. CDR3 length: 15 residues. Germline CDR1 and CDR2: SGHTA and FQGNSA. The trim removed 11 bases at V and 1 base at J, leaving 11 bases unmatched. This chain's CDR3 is CAGGLWREGTDTQYF. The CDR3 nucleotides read TGTGCCGGGGGTCTATGGCGGGAGGGCACAGATACGCAGTATTTT.

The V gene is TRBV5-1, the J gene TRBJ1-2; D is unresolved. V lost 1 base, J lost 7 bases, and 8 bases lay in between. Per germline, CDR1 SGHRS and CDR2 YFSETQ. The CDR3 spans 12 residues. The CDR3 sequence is CASSLWAGGYTF. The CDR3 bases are TGCGCCAGCAGCTTGTGGGCGGGTGGCTACACCTTC. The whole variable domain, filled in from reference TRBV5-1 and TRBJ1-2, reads KAGVTQTPRYLIKTRGQQVTLSCSPISGHRSVSWYQQTPGQGLQFLFEYFSETQRNKGNFPGRFSGRQFSNSRSEMNVSTLELGDSALYLCASSLWAGGYTFGSGTRLTVV.

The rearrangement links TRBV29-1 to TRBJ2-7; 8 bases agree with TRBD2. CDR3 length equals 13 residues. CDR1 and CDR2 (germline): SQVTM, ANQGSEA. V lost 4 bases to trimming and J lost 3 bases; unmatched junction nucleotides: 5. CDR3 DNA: TGCAGCGTTGGAGCGGGGGCAGGCTACGAGCAGTACTTC. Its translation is CSVGAGAGYEQYF.

The DNA for the CDR3 is TGTGCCAGCAGTACCCTGGGGGCGGGAGCGCGCGAGCAGTACTTC. Translation: CASSTLGAGAREQYF. The chain has TRBV28 and TRBJ2-7, with a weak D call TRBD2 (7 bases). Per germline, CDR1 MDHEN and CDR2 SYDVKM. V shed 5 bases and J shed 6 bases, with 20 bases lying between them. The CDR3 is made up of 15 amino acids.

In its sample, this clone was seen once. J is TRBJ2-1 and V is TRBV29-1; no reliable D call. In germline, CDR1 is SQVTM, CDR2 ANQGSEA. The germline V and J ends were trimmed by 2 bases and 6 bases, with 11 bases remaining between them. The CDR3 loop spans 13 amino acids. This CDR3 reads CSVEIWRSNEQFF. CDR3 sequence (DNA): TGCAGCGTTGAAATATGGCGGTCCAATGAGCAGTTCTTC.

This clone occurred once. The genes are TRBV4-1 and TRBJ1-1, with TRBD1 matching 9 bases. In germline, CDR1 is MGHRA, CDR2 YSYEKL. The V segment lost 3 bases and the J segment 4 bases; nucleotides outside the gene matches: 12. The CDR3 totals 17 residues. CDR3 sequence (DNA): TGCGCCAGCAGCCACTCGGGACTCGGACAGGGGCCCACTGAAGCTTTCTTT. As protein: CASSHSGLGQGPTEAFF.

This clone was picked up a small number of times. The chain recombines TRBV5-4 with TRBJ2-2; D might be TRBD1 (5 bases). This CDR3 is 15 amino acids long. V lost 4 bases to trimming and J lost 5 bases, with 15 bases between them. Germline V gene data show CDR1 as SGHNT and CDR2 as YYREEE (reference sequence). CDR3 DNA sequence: TGTGCCAGCAGCCCTCAGGGTCGCGGTACCGGGGAGCTGTTTTTT. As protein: CASSPQGRGTGELFF.

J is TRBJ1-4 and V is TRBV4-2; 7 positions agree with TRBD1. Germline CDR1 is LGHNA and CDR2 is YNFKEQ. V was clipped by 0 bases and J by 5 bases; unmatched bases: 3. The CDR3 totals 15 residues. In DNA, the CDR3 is TGTGCCAGCAGCCAAGAGGGACAGCCAAATGAAAAACTGTTTTTT. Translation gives CASSQEGQPNEKLFF.

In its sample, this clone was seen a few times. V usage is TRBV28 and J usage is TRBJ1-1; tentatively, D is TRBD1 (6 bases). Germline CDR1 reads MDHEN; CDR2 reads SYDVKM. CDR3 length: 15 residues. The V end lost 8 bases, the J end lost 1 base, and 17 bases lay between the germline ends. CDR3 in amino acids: CASRDPGHPNTEAFF. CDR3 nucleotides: TGTGCCAGCCGGGATCCGGGACATCCGAACACTGAAGCTTTCTTT.

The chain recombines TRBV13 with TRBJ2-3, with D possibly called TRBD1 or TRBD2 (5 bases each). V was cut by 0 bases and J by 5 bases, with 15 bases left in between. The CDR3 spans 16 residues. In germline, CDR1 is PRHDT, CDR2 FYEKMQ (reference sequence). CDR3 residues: CASSLGLRGVQDTQYF. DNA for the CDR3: TGTGCCAGCAGCTTAGGCCTCCGAGGGGTGCAAGATACGCAGTATTTT.